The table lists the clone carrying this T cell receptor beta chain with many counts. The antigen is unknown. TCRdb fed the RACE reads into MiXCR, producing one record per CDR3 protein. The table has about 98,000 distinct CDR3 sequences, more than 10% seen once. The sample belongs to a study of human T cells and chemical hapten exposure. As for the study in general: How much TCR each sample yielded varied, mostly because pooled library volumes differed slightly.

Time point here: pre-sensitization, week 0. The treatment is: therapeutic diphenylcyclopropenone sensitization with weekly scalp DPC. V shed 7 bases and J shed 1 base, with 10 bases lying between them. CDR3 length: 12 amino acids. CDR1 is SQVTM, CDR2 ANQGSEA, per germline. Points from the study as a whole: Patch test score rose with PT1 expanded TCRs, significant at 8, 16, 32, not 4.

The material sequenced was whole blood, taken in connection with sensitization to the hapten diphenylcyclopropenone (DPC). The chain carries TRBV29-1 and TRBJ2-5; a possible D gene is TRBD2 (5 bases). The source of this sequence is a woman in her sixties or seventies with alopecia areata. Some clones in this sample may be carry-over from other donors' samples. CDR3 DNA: TGCAGCGGCCTCGGGGTCCAAGAGACCCAGTACTTC. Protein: CSGLGVQETQYF.